This TCR beta chain was captured by sequencing in a study of blood T cell repertoires in COVID-19. Study background: From the United States, Italy and Spain came samples of acute and convalescent COVID-19. T cells, B-cell-depleted T cells, or PBMCs supplied cDNA or gDNA.

In the source study's methods: Amplification of reference gene primers provided the estimated nucleated cell counts. Only in-frame clones appear in the TCRdb table, and some are missing; sequencing was by immunoSEQ multiplex PCR. V and J calls and clone size follow that table, whereas D and trimming were derived from the DNA. The sample lists approximately 69,000 clones; 75% to 90% were seen once. J lost 6 bases, V lost 3 bases, and 2 bases had no gene match. CDR1 SGHKS and CDR2 YYEKEE come from the germline V gene (reference sequence). The CDR3 runs 15 residues. The chain couples TRBV5-5 to TRBJ2-2; 13 bases map to TRBD2. Material: peripheral blood. The receptor was isolated from a woman older than 75 with acute or convalescent COVID-19. In DNA form, the CDR3 reads TGTGCCAGCAGCTCACTAGCGGGAGGGCCCGGGGAGCTGTTTTTT. Residues: CASSSLAGGPGELFF.